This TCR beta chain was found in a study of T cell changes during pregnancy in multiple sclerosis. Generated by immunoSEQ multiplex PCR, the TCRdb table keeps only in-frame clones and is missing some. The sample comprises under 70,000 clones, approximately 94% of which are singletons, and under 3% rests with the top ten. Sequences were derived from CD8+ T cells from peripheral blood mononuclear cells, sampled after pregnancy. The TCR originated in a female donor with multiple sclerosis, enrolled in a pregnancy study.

The CDR3 region has the DNA TGTGCCAGTAGTATAGACCAGGGGGCGAGGGACATTCAGTACTTC. Protein sequence: CASSIDQGARDIQYF. J is TRBJ2-4 and V is TRBV19; TRBD1 aligns across 8 bases. The ends lost 0 bases at V and 8 bases at J; junction bases unmatched: 6. Germline V gene data show CDR1 as LNHDA and CDR2 as SQIVND (reference sequence). The CDR3 is 15 residues long.